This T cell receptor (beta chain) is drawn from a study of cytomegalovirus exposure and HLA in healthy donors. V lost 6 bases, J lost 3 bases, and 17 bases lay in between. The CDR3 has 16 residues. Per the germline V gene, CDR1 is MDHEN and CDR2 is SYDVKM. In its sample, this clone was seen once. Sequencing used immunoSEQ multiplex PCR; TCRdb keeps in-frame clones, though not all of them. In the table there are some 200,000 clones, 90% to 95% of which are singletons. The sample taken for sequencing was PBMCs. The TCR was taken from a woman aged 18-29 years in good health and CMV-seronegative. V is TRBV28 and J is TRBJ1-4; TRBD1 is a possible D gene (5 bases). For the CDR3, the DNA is TGTGCCAGCAGCCCCATGCCTCGGGGGTCTAATGAAAAACTGTTTTTT. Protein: CASSPMPRGSNEKLFF. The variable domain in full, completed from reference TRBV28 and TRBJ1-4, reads DVKVTQSSRYLVKRTGEKVFLECVQDMDHENMFWYRQDPGLGLRLIYFSYDVKMKEKGDIPEGYSVSREKKERFSLILESASTNQTSMYLCASSPMPRGSNEKLFFGSGTQLSVL.